Below, 10 T cell receptor beta chains from the same sample are listed, as sequenced in a study of OX40 agonist ivuxolimab in advanced cancers. Produced via immunoSEQ multiplex PCR; TCRdb's table is partial and in-frame only. The table lists over 80,000 clones, 75% to 95% of them singletons. The sample consisted of CD4+ or CD8+ T cells sorted from blood, taken in a trial of the OX40 agonist ivuxolimab. These receptors were taken from an adult with an advanced solid tumor such as melanoma, head and neck, liver or kidney cancer.

The genes are TRBV5-1 and TRBJ2-5; no clear D. Germline V gene sequence: CDR1 SGHRS, CDR2 YFSETQ. Trimming stripped 1 base from V and 4 bases from J, with 8 bases between. CDR3 length: 13 amino acids. DNA for the CDR3: TGCGCCAGCAGCTTGTCCATCGGAGAGACCCAGTACTTC. Encoded protein: CASSLSIGETQYF.

The chain employs TRBV19 and TRBJ2-3, with TRBD2 matching 9 bases. The CDR3 loop spans 17 amino acids. The germline CDR1 and CDR2 sequences are LNHDA and SQIVND (reference sequence). Trimming removed 7 bases from V and 5 bases from J; junction bases left unmatched: 16. CDR3 in amino acids: CASKDVGPSGGRDTQYF. DNA for the CDR3: TGTGCCAGTAAGGATGTTGGTCCCAGCGGGGGGCGAGATACGCAGTATTTT.

This sequence joins TRBV9 and TRBJ1-5; no firm D call. CDR3 length: 13 amino acids. Trimming stripped 0 bases from V and 3 bases from J, with 4 bases between. Germline CDR1 SGDLS, CDR2 YYNGEE. The CDR3 sequence: CASSVEVNQPQHF. The CDR3 coding sequence is TGTGCCAGCAGCGTAGAAGTCAATCAGCCCCAGCATTTT.

The chain recombines TRBV19 with TRBJ2-2; 11 nucleotides agree with TRBD2. The germline V gene encodes CDR1 LNHDA and CDR2 SQIVND (reference sequence). V gave up 7 bases and J gave up 6 bases; unmatched junction bases: 10. The CDR3 runs 16 residues. The CDR3 nucleotides are TGTGCCAGTACCCAACTAGCGGGAGTATCCGCCGGGGAGCTGTTTTTT. This encodes CASTQLAGVSAGELFF. Complete variable domain (other parts from reference TRBV19 and TRBJ2-2): DGGITQSPKYLFRKEGQNVTLSCEQNLNHDAMYWYRQDPGQGLRLIYYSQIVNDFQKGDIAEGYSVSREKKESFPLTVTSAQKNPTAFYLCASTQLAGVSAGELFFGEGSRLTVL.

The gene calls are TRBV5-4 and TRBJ1-1, with 9 positions matching TRBD1. The germline V gene encodes CDR1 SGHNT and CDR2 YYREEE (reference sequence). V trimming: 4 bases; J trimming: 4 bases; junction bases outside the gene matches: 11. The length of the CDR3 is 16 residues. CDR3 nucleotide sequence: TGTGCCAGCAGCCCCGAGACGGACAGGGGACGCACTGAAGCTTTCTTT. It is translated as CASSPETDRGRTEAFF.

This rearrangement joins TRBV28 to TRBJ1-1; weak D call: TRBD1 (6 bases). Deletions cut 2 bases from V and 7 bases from J, with 11 bases between. The CDR3 length is 13 residues. The germline V gene has CDR1 MDHEN and CDR2 SYDVKM. DNA for the CDR3: TGTGCCAGCAGTTTACTACAGGGAATTGAAGCTTTCTTT. Its protein is CASSLLQGIEAFF.

The chain is built from TRBV5-1 and TRBJ1-1; D ambiguous. Looked up from germline, CDR1 is SGHRS and CDR2 is YFSETQ. The CDR3 contains 14 residues. V was pared by 1 base and J by 0 bases, with 7 bases between. Here the CDR3 reads CASSLSALNTEAFF. The CDR3 DNA sequence: TGCGCCAGCAGCTTGTCGGCGCTGAACACTGAAGCTTTCTTT.

V and J are TRBV5-4 and TRBJ2-6; 10 bases fit TRBD1. CDR3 length: 17 amino acids. Germline V gene data show CDR1 as SGHNT and CDR2 as YYREEE (reference sequence). V lost 3 bases to trimming and J lost 2 bases; unmatched junction nucleotides: 5. CDR3 nucleotides: TGTGCCAGCAGCTCAAGACAGGGGGCGCCTGGGGCCAACGTCCTGACTTTC. The encoded protein is CASSSRQGAPGANVLTF.

This clone was seen a single time. The chain joins TRBV2 to TRBJ1-6; D remains unclear. CDR1 is SNHLY, CDR2 FYNNEI, per germline. The CDR3 has 12 amino acids. Trimming cost V 6 bases and J 7 bases, with 7 bases left between them. CDR3 residues: CASSGENSPLHF. CDR3 nucleotides: TGTGCCAGCAGCGGGGAGAATTCACCCCTCCACTTT.

This sequence joins TRBV11-1 and TRBJ1-5, with TRBD1 matching 8 bases. Germline CDR1 reads SGHAT; CDR2 reads FQDESV (reference sequence). J was trimmed by 4 bases and V by 0 bases; bases with no gene match: 8. There are 17 residues in the CDR3. The CDR3 coding sequence is TGTGCCAGCAGCTTAGCGCCCCGGGACAGGATGAATCAGCCCCAGCATTTT. Amino acid sequence: CASSLAPRDRMNQPQHF.